A selection of T cell receptor beta chains follows, all from one sample in a study of cytomegalovirus exposure and HLA in healthy donors. Using immunoSEQ multiplex PCR, the repertoire was profiled, and TCRdb retains in-frame clones only, with some absent. The sample lists fewer than 200,000 clones, 75% to 85% seen once, with about 2% in the top ten. Sequencing was carried out using PBMCs. These receptor sequences come from a young woman in good health and CMV-seronegative. Each CDR3 is given with its conserved first and last residue. A clone size is listed for some rows: how often the clone was seen (once, few, many), or a class if it is expanded.

clone_size: .
v_call: TRBV4-1
cdr3_length: 15
cdr3_aa: CASSPGTGGTETQYF

clone_size: .
v_call: TRBV28
cdr3_length: 12
cdr3_aa: CASSGWNSPLHF

clone_size: .
v_call: TRBV18
cdr3_length: 13
cdr3_aa: CASSTGGNQPQHF

clone_size: .
v_call: TRBV19
cdr3_length: 13
cdr3_aa: CASSHQQAYEQYF

clone_size: .
v_call: TRBV10-3
cdr3_length: 12
cdr3_aa: CATQAQTTEAFF

clone_size: .
v_call: TRBV29-1
cdr3_length: 13
cdr3_aa: CSVARSDLTEAFF

clone_size: .
v_call: TRBV6-1
cdr3_length: 13
cdr3_aa: CASTGTNTGELFF

clone_size: .
v_call: TRBV7-9
cdr3_length: 15
cdr3_aa: CASSPGTVSTDTQYF

clone_size: .
v_call: TRBV9
cdr3_length: 15
cdr3_aa: CASSVALAGANGLTF

clone_size: .
v_call: TRBV7-9
cdr3_length: 16
cdr3_aa: CASSLASGQGPSEAFF

clone_size: .
v_call: TRBV28
cdr3_length: 16
cdr3_aa: CASTVLGTGSNQPQHF

clone_size: once
v_call: TRBV9
cdr3_length: 14
cdr3_aa: CASSTGTASYEQYF

clone_size: .
v_call: TRBV28
cdr3_length: 16
cdr3_aa: CASSLNRQLMNTEAFF

clone_size: .
v_call: TRBV28
cdr3_length: 16
cdr3_aa: CASSSSLFTPGEKLFF

clone_size: .
v_call: TRBV18
cdr3_length: 15
cdr3_aa: CASSRTGTGPYEQYF

clone_size: once
v_call: TRBV13
cdr3_length: 15
cdr3_aa: CASSTDRGRPYEQYF

clone_size: once
v_call: TRBV15
cdr3_length: 14
cdr3_aa: CATAPQGAGETQYF

clone_size: .
v_call: TRBV5-1
cdr3_length: 16
cdr3_aa: CASSLAAGGSTGELFF

clone_size: .
v_call: TRBV11-2
cdr3_length: 17
cdr3_aa: CASSPTTGYPTNEKLFF

clone_size: .
v_call: TRBV14
cdr3_length: 19
cdr3_aa: CASSRAGRGRGGIPYEQYF

clone_size: .
v_call: TRBV4-1
cdr3_length: 16
cdr3_aa: CASSQETGGLTDTQYF

clone_size: .
v_call: TRBV9
cdr3_length: 15
cdr3_aa: CASSAPGTGAYEQYF

clone_size: .
v_call: TRBV25-1
cdr3_length: 15
cdr3_aa: CASSPDRPAGNTIYF

clone_size: few
v_call: TRBV4-3
cdr3_length: 16
cdr3_aa: CASSPTSRTSFSGYTF

clone_size: .
v_call: TRBV11-2
cdr3_length: 14
cdr3_aa: CASSLTRTGDTIYF

clone_size: .
v_call: TRBV9
cdr3_length: 16
cdr3_aa: CASSVLAETTTDTQYF

clone_size: few
v_call: TRBV28
cdr3_length: 15
cdr3_aa: CASSIATPSPYEQYF

clone_size: .
v_call: TRBV11-2
cdr3_length: 13
cdr3_aa: CASSLEAGYEAFF

clone_size: .
v_call: TRBV27
cdr3_length: 13
cdr3_aa: CASSYVSRYEQYF

clone_size: once
v_call: TRBV18
cdr3_length: 15
cdr3_aa: CASSHTTGEIPEAFF

clone_size: .
v_call: TRBV19
cdr3_length: 13
cdr3_aa: CTSSLRTNTEAFF

clone_size: once
v_call: TRBV7-2
cdr3_length: 14
cdr3_aa: CASSSGQGNEKLFF

clone_size: .
v_call: TRBV28
cdr3_length: 15
cdr3_aa: CASSLAGTGNREQYF

clone_size: .
v_call: TRBV27
cdr3_length: 15
cdr3_aa: CASSWDRRSRETQYF

clone_size: .
v_call: TRBV13
cdr3_length: 14
cdr3_aa: CASSLADTQETQYF

clone_size: few
v_call: TRBV5-1
cdr3_length: 16
cdr3_aa: CASSRASQGAANEQFF

clone_size: .
v_call: TRBV7-8
cdr3_length: 15
cdr3_aa: CASSLRGLASNEQFF

clone_size: few
v_call: TRBV7-2
cdr3_length: 16
cdr3_aa: CASSTRQTGTNYGYTF

clone_size: .
v_call: TRBV5-1
cdr3_length: 14
cdr3_aa: CASSSWVAADTQYF

clone_size: .
v_call: TRBV18
cdr3_length: 15
cdr3_aa: CASSPMAVSNQPQHF

clone_size: few
v_call: TRBV21-1
cdr3_length: 15
cdr3_aa: CASSKVLAGVYEQYF

clone_size: .
v_call: TRBV28
cdr3_length: 15
cdr3_aa: CASSGEGRRSTEAFF

clone_size: .
v_call: TRBV19
cdr3_length: 13
cdr3_aa: CASTPTRGETQYF

clone_size: few
v_call: TRBV9
cdr3_length: 18
cdr3_aa: CASSVDRVRSSGANGLTF

clone_size: once
v_call: TRBV14
cdr3_length: 15
cdr3_aa: CASSHQLRVGNTIYF

clone_size: .
v_call: TRBV7-9
cdr3_length: 15
cdr3_aa: CASSFPGQRNEKLFF

clone_size: .
v_call: TRBV7-2
cdr3_length: 14
cdr3_aa: CASSPQGGTYEQYF

clone_size: .
v_call: TRBV30
cdr3_length: 12
cdr3_aa: CAAAGTNEKLFF

clone_size: .
v_call: TRBV2
cdr3_length: 15
cdr3_aa: CAIILRASSYNEQFF

clone_size: once
v_call: TRBV14
cdr3_length: 14
cdr3_aa: CASSQDTQFYEQYF

clone_size: .
v_call: TRBV30
cdr3_length: 14
cdr3_aa: CAWSVRVFSYEQYF

clone_size: .
v_call: TRBV29-1
cdr3_length: 14
cdr3_aa: CSVARTTLRNEQFF

clone_size: .
v_call: TRBV6-1
cdr3_length: 16
cdr3_aa: CASSASTQRWGDGYTF

clone_size: .
v_call: TRBV28
cdr3_length: 17
cdr3_aa: CASTIDRGGVSRGEQYF

clone_size: .
v_call: TRBV28
cdr3_length: 14
cdr3_aa: CASSFLDSYYGYTF

clone_size: .
v_call: TRBV29-1
cdr3_length: 14
cdr3_aa: CSVAGGDRGDEQYF

clone_size: .
v_call: TRBV7-2
cdr3_length: 14
cdr3_aa: CASSPEAYGNTIYF